The subject of this entry is one T cell receptor (beta chain). Antigen unknown. This sample stems from a study of CD8 T cells in ankylosing spondylitis. V lost 6 bases, J lost 5 bases, and 20 bases stayed unmatched. Germline CDR1 reads DFQATT; CDR2 reads SNEGSKA (reference sequence). This CDR3 is built from 20 residues. Study-wide results and limits: What appeared characteristic of ankylosing spondylitis blood was a TCR beta motif of 7 or 8 highly homologous variants. Reactive arthritis synovial fluid and blood previously showed some of these motif variants. Reportedly, disease-linked clones are significantly enriched in ankylosing spondylitis patients' matched synovial fluid.

A quantitative 5'-RACE method, one with molecular barcodes, was used to make TCR beta libraries. TCRdb re-called the 5' RACE reads through MiXCR, storing one row per CDR3 protein. The sample records 500,000 to 550,000 distinct CDR3 sequences, roughly 12% being singletons. This receptor was taken from a male donor with ankylosing spondylitis. The sequenced material came from blood, either unsorted or a sorted T cell fraction (not recorded which). The chain employs TRBV20-1 and TRBJ2-3; TRBD2 agrees at 16 bases. CDR3: CSAEILTGTSGRARGDTQYF. The CDR3 region has the DNA TGCAGTGCCGAGATATTAACCGGGACTAGCGGGAGGGCCCGCGGAGATACGCAGTATTTT.